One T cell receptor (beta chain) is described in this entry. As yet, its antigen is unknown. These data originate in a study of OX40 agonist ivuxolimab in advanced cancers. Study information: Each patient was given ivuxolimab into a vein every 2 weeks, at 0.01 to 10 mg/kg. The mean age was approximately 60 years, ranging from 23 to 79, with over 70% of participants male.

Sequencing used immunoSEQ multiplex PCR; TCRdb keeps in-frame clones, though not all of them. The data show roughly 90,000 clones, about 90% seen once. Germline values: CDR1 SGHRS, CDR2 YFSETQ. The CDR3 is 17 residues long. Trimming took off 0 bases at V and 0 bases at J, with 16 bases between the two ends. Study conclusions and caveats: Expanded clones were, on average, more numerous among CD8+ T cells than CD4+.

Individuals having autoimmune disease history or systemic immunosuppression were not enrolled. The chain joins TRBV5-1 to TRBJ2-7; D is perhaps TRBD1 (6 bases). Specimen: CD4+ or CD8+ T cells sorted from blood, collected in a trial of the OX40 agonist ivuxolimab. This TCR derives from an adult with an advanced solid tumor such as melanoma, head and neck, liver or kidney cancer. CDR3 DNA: TGCGCCAGCAGCTTGGTGGGATCGGGACACACCTCCTACGAGCAGTACTTC. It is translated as CASSLVGSGHTSYEQYF.